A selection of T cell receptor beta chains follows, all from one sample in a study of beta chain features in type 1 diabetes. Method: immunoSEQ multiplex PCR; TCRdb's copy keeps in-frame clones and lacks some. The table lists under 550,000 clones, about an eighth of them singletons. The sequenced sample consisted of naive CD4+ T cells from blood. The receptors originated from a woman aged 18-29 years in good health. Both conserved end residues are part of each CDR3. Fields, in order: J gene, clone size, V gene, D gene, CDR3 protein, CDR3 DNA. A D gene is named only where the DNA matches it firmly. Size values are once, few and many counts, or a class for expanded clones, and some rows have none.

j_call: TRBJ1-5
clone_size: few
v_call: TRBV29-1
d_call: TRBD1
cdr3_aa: CSVGDRVSQPQHF
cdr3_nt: TGCAGCGTTGGGGACAGGGTAAGCCAGCCCCAGCATTTT

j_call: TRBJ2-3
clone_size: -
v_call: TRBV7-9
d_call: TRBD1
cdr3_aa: CASSFITPATGLRPDTQYF
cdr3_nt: TGTGCCAGCAGCTTTATCACACCCGCGACAGGGCTGAGGCCAGATACGCAGTATTTT

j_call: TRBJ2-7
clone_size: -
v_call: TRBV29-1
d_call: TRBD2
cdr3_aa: CSVVVSGRPYEQYF
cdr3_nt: TGCAGCGTTGTGGTTAGCGGGCGACCCTACGAGCAGTACTTC

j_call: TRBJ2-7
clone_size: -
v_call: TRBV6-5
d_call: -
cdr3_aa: CATRPGQASYEQYF
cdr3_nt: TGTGCCACCAGACCGGGACAAGCATCCTACGAGCAGTACTTC

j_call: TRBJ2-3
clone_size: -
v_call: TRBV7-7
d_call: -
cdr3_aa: CASSLTNLGTDTQYF
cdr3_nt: TGTGCTAGCAGCTTAACAAACCTGGGCACAGATACGCAGTATTTT

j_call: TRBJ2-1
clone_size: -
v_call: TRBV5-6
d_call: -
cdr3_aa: CASSLIGYNEQFF
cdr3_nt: TGTGCCAGCAGCTTGATCGGTTACAATGAGCAGTTCTTC

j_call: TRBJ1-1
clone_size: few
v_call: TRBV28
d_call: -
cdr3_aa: CASSSGYKAFF
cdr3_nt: TGTGCCAGCAGTTCGGGGTATAAAGCTTTCTTT

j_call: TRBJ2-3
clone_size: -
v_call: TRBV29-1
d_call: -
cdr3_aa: CSVGRQGQGTDTQYF
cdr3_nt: TGCAGCGTGGGGCGCCAGGGCCAGGGGACAGATACGCAGTATTTT

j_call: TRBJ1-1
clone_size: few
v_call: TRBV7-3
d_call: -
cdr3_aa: CASSLNGGPMNTEAFF
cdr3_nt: TGTGCCAGCAGCTTAAATGGGGGACCCATGAACACTGAAGCTTTCTTT

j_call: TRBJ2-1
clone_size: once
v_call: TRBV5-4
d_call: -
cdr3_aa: CASSPADRLSYNEQFF
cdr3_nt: TGTGCCAGCAGTCCTGCCGACAGACTCTCCTACAATGAGCAGTTCTTC

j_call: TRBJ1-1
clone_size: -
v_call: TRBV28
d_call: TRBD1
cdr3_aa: CASTAGGTNTEAFF
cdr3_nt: TGTGCCAGCACGGCAGGGGGCACGAACACTGAAGCTTTCTTT

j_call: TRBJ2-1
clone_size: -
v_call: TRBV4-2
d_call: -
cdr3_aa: CASSQRTGAYNEQFF
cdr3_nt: TGTGCCAGCAGCCAAAGGACGGGGGCCTACAATGAGCAGTTCTTC

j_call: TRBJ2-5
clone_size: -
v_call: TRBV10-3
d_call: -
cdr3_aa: CATSATDQETQYF
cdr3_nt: TGTGCCACCTCTGCGACAGACCAAGAGACCCAGTACTTC

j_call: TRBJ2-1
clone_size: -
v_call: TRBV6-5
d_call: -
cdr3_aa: CASSYRGSSYNEQFF
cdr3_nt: TGTGCCAGCAGTTACAGGGGCAGCTCCTACAATGAGCAGTTCTTC

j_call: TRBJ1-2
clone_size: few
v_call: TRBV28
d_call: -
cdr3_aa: CASTPSPDYGYTF
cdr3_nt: TGTGCCAGCACTCCCTCCCCTGACTATGGCTACACCTTC

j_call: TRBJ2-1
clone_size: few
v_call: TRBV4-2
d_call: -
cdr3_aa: CASSQFKESSYNEQFF
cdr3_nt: TGTGCCAGCAGCCAGTTCAAGGAGAGCTCCTACAATGAGCAGTTCTTC

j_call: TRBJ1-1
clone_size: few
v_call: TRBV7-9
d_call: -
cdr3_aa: CASSLIGLSEAFF
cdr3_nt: TGTGCCAGCAGCTTAATCGGCCTTTCTGAAGCTTTCTTT

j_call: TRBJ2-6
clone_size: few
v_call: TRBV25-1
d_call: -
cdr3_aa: CASTPTGANVLTF
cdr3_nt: TGTGCCAGCACGCCTACTGGGGCCAACGTCCTGACTTTC

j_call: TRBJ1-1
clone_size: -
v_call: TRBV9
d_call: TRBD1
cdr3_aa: CASSVRGQANTEAFF
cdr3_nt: TGTGCCAGCAGCGTAAGGGGACAGGCGAACACTGAAGCTTTCTTT

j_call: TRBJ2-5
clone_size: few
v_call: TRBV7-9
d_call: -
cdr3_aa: CASSLPWETQETQYF
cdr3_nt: TGTGCCAGCAGCCTCCCATGGGAAACCCAAGAGACCCAGTACTTC

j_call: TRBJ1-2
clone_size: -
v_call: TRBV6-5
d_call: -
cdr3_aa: CASRMTALFGYTF
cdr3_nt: TGTGCCAGCAGGATGACAGCCTTGTTTGGCTACACCTTC

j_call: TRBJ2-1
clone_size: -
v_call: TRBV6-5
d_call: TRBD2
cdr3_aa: CASTSQREDNEQFF
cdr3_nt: TGTGCCAGCACATCCCAGCGGGAGGACAATGAGCAGTTCTTC

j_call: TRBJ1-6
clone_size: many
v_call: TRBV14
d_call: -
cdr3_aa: CASSYGSPLHF
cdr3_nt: TGTGCCAGCAGCTACGGTTCACCCCTCCACTTT

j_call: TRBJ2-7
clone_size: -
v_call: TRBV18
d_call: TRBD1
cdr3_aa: CASSPQTGDLSYEQYF
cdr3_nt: TGTGCCAGCTCACCCCAGACAGGGGACTTATCCTACGAGCAGTACTTC

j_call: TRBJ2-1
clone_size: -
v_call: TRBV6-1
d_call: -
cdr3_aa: CASSPAVGPYNEQFF
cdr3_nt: TGTGCCAGCAGCCCGGCTGTCGGGCCTTACAATGAGCAGTTCTTC

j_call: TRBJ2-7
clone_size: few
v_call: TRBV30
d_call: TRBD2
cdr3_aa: CAWSVGLGTTSGSSYEQYF
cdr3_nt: TGTGCCTGGAGTGTTGGTTTGGGGACTACTAGCGGGAGCTCCTACGAGCAGTACTTC

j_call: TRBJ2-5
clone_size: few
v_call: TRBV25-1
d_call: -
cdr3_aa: CASTPRVGDNQETQYF
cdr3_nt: TGTGCCAGCACCCCCCGGGTGGGGGACAATCAAGAGACCCAGTACTTC

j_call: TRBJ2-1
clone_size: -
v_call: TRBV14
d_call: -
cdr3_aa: CASSQNRVPYNEQFF
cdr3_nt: TGTGCCAGCAGCCAGAACAGGGTCCCCTACAATGAGCAGTTCTTC

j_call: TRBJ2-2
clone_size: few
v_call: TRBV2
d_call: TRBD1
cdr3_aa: CASTGQGMAGELFF
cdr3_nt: TGTGCCAGCACAGGACAGGGAATGGCCGGGGAGCTGTTTTTT

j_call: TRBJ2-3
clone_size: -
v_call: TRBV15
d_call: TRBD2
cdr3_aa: CATSREAAGGAAQYF
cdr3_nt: TGTGCCACCAGCAGAGAAGCGGCGGGGGGCGCGGCGCAGTATTTT

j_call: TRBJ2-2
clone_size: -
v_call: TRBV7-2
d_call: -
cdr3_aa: CASSPTKNAGELFF
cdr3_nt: TGTGCCAGCAGCCCGACTAAAAACGCCGGGGAGCTGTTTTTT

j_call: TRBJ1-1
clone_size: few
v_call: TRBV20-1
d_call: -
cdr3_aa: CSASRRREAFF
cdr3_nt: TGCAGTGCTAGTCGCAGACGTGAAGCTTTCTTT

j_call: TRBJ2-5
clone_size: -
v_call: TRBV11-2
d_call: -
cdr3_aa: CASSLIPETQYF
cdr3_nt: TGTGCCAGCAGCTTAATTCCCGAGACCCAGTACTTC

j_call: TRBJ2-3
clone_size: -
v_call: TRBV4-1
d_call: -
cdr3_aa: CASSHIQDTQYF
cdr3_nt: TGCGCCAGCAGCCACATCCAAGATACGCAGTATTTT

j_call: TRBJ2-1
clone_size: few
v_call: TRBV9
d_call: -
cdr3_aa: CASSALGHPVNEQFF
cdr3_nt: TGTGCCAGCAGCGCCTTGGGACACCCAGTCAATGAGCAGTTCTTC

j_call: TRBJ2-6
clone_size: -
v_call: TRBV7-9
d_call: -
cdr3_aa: CASSRNRAGANVLTF
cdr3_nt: TGTGCCAGCAGCCGGAACAGGGCCGGGGCCAACGTCCTGACTTTC

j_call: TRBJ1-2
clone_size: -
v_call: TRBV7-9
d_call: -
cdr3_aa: CASSYTQKGHGYTF
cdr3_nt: TGTGCCAGCAGCTACACACAAAAGGGACACGGCTACACCTTC

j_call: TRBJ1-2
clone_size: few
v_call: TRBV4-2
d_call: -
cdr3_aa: CASSQDRTANYGYTF
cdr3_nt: TGTGCCAGCAGCCAAGATAGGACCGCAAACTATGGCTACACCTTC

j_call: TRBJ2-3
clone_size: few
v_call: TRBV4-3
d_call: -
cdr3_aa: CASSQGTRITDTQYF
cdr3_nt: TGCGCCAGCAGCCAAGGGACCAGAATCACAGATACGCAGTATTTT